Each of the 2 T cell receptor beta chains below was sequenced from the same sample in a study of blood T cell repertoires in COVID-19. TCRdb's table, derived via immunoSEQ multiplex PCR, lists solely in-frame clones and lacks some. In the table there are just over 150,000 clones, roughly 90% of which are singletons. Source material: peripheral blood. These receptors all come from a man aged 25 to 40 with COVID-19, enrolled during active disease.

Here the CDR3 reads CASTPGRGAAETQYF. The CDR3, as DNA: TGTGCCAGCACCCCGGGACGGGGGGCTGCAGAGACCCAGTACTTC. This chain uses TRBV5-4 with TRBJ2-5; tentative D call: TRBD2 (7 bases). The CDR3 totals 15 residues. V dropped 6 bases and J dropped 4 bases, with 19 bases sitting between them. CDR1 SGHNT and CDR2 YYREEE come from the germline V gene (reference sequence).

The chain links TRBV18 to TRBJ2-7; 10 positions agree with TRBD1. Trimming took 0 bases from V and 3 from J; bases not matched to a gene: 8. The CDR3 extends over 17 amino acids. Germline CDR1 reads KGHSH; CDR2 reads LQKENI. In DNA form, the CDR3 reads TGTGCCAGCTCACCACCGTTCGGGGACAGGGGCTACTACGAGCAGTACTTC. It yields the protein CASSPPFGDRGYYEQYF.